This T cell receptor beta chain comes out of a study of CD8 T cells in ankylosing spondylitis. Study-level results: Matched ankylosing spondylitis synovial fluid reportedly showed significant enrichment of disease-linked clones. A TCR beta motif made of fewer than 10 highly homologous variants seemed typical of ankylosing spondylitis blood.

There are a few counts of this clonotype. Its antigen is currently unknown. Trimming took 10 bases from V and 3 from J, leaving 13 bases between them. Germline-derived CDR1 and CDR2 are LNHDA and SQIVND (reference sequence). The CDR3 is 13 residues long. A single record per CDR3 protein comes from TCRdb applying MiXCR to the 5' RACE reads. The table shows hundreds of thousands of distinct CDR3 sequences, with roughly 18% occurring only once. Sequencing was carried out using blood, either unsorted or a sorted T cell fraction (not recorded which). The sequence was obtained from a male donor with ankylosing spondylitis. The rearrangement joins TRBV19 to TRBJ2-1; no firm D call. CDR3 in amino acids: CATSTSVYNEQFF. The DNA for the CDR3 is TGTGCCACGAGCACCAGCGTCTACAATGAGCAGTTCTTC.